The 2 T cell receptor beta chains below all came from one sample that was sequenced in a study of T cells in Graves' hyperthyroidism and ophthalmopathy. The source material, RNA transcripts, was used to amplify TCR beta CDR3 regions. The HTBI primer set was used in a first-round RT-PCR of the TCR CDR3. Via MiXCR, TCRdb re-called the multiplex PCR reads, giving one row per CDR3 protein. This table has about 350,000 distinct CDR3 sequences, about a sixth appearing once. The sequencing input was blood. These receptor sequences come from a woman in her thirties or forties with Graves' ophthalmopathy.

In its sample, this clonotype was seen many times. The V call is TRBV7-2, the J call TRBJ1-1, with 7 bases lining up with TRBD1. Unmatched junction bases numbered 10, after V lost 1 base and J lost 5 bases. The CDR3 consists of 16 residues. Looked up from germline, CDR1 is SGHTA and CDR2 is FQGNSA. The chain's CDR3 is CASSLGSGGVQTEAFF. The CDR3 DNA is TGTGCCAGCAGCTTAGGGTCAGGGGGAGTCCAGACTGAAGCTTTCTTT.

This clonotype was picked up many times. The chain uses TRBV27 and TRBJ1-5; D perhaps matches TRBD1 (5 bases). Germline V lookup: CDR1 MNHEY, CDR2 SMNVEV (reference sequence). The CDR3 spans 14 residues. Trimming shortened V by 6 bases and J by 6 bases, and 15 bases separated the two germline ends. CDR3 nucleotide sequence: TGTGCCAGCAGCCGTTCGGGGGGTACTCAGCCCCAGCATTTT. This sequence encodes CASSRSGGTQPQHF.